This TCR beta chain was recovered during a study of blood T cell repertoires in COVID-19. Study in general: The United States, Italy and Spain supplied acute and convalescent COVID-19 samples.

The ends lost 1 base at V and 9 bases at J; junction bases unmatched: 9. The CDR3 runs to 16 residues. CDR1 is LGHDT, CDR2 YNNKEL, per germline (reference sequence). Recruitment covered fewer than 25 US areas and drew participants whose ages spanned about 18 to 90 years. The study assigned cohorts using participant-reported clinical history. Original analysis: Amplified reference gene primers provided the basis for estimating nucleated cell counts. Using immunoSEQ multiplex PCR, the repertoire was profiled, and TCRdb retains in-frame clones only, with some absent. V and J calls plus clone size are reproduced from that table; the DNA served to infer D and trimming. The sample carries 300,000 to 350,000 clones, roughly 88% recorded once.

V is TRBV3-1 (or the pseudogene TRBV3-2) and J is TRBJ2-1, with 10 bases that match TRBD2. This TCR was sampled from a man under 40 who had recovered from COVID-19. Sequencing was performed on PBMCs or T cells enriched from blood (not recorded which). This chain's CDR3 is CASSQVGTSVAGEQFF. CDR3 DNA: TGTGCCAGCAGCCAAGTCGGGACTAGCGTGGCCGGTGAGCAGTTCTTC.